The entry that follows covers one T cell receptor (beta chain) sequence. Its antigen is undetermined. The CDR3 is made up of 13 amino acids. From germline, CDR1 is MDHEN and CDR2 SYDVKM. The data stem from a study of beta chain features in type 1 diabetes. Every bit of the isolated RNA underwent reverse transcription, so sequencing read expressed TCRB transcripts. Profiling relied on immunoSEQ multiplex PCR, and the TCRdb table lists in-frame clones only, not all of them. The sample lists roughly 100,000 clones, 25% to 35% seen once, with 0.5% to 0.6% in the top ten. Overall study results and limits: There was a moderate but significant shortening of TCRB CDR3s in all four CD4+ subsets of Type 1 diabetes patients.

Central memory, naive, regulatory and stem cell-like memory CD4+ cells were sorted by CD45RO/CCR7/CD25/CD127/CD95/CD27. Sorted populations all had greater than 95% purity. The clonotype comes from a woman under 30 with type 1 diabetes. The sequenced sample consisted of central memory CD4+ T cells from blood. The rearrangement uses TRBV28 and TRBJ2-1; 9 bases match TRBD2. The CDR3 DNA sequence: TGTGGGTTATTAACTCGGACTAGCGTTGAGCAGTTCTTC. This translates into CGLLTRTSVEQFF.